Sequencing of this T cell receptor beta chain was carried out in a study of tumor and adjacent non-tumor tissue in lung cancer. Whole-study context: On average, productive TCRbeta reads reached roughly 3.9 million per sample.

Study-level results: TCR diversity was significantly greater in tumor than normal lung tissue.

The library came from three nested PCR rounds adapted from ARM-PCR protocols. Each CDR3 protein is one row after TCRdb ran MiXCR on the multiplex PCR reads. The data hold about 70,000 distinct CDR3 sequences, with about three quarters observed a single time. This clonotype has a single count. Its target is not known. One end of the junction varies from germline; a read error may be responsible. The template was RNA from unsorted bulk tissue. The germline V gene encodes CDR1 SGHAT and CDR2 FQNNGV. This CDR3 spans 15 amino acids. The sequencing input was lung tumor tissue. The genes are TRBV11-2 and TRBJ2-1; no definite D call. This TCR derives from a man between 60 and 75 years old with non-small cell lung cancer. CDR3 nucleotide sequence: TGTGACAGCAGCCTACCTGATGCTGGGTTAAATGAGCAGTTCTTC. This sequence encodes CDSSLPDAGLNEQFF.